This TCR beta chain is from a study of cytomegalovirus exposure and HLA in healthy donors. Primers: 60 Vbeta forward and 13 Jbeta reverse. Data came from immunoSEQ multiplex PCR; TCRdb stores just in-frame clones and leaves some out. The sample has fewer than 150,000 clones; under 80% are singletons. The CDR3 runs 14 residues. J was trimmed by 2 bases and V by 5 bases; bases with no gene match: 4. Germline V gene lookup returns CDR1 SGHVS and CDR2 FNYEAQ. V usage is TRBV7-6 and J usage is TRBJ1-1, with TRBD1 matching 8 bases. Specimen: PBMCs. The origin of this receptor is a male donor in good health and CMV-seronegative. DNA for the CDR3: TGTGCCAGCAGCGTAACAGGGGGTAACACTGAAGCTTTCTTT. Residues: CASSVTGGNTEAFF.